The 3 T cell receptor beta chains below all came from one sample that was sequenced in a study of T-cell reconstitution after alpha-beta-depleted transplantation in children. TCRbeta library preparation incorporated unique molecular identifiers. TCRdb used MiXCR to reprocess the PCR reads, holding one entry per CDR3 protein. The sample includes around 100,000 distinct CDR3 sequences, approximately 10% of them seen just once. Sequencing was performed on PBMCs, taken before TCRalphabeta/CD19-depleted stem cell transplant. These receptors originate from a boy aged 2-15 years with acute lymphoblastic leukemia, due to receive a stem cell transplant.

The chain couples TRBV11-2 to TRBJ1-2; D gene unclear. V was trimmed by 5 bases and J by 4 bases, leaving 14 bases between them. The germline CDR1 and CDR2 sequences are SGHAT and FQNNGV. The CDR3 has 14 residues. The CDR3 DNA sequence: TGTGCCAGCAGCCTAGCGGCGGACTTCTATGGCTACACCTTC. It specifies CASSLAADFYGYTF. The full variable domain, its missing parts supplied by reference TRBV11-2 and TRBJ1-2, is EAGVAQSPRYKIIEKRQSVAFWCNPISGHATLYWYQQILGQGPKLLIQFQNNGVVDDSQLPKDRFSAERLKGVDSTLKIQPAKLEDSAVYLCASSLAADFYGYTFGSGTRLTVV.

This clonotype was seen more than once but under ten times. CDR3 loop: CASSLWSGAAGNTIYF. The CDR3 DNA sequence: TGCGCCAGCAGCTTGTGGAGTGGGGCTGCTGGAAACACCATATATTTT. The gene calls are TRBV5-1 and TRBJ1-3; D possibly corresponds to TRBD1 (5 bases). Germline V CDR1 and CDR2: SGHRS, YFSETQ. V was clipped by 1 base and J by 2 bases, with 13 bases between them. CDR3 length: 16 residues.

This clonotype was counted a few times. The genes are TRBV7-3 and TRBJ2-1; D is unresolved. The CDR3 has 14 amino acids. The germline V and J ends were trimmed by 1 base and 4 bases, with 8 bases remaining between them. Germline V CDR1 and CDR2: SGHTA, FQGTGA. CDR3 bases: TGTGCCAGCAGCTTAAAGGGCAGGTACAATGAGCAGTTCTTC. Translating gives CASSLKGRYNEQFF.